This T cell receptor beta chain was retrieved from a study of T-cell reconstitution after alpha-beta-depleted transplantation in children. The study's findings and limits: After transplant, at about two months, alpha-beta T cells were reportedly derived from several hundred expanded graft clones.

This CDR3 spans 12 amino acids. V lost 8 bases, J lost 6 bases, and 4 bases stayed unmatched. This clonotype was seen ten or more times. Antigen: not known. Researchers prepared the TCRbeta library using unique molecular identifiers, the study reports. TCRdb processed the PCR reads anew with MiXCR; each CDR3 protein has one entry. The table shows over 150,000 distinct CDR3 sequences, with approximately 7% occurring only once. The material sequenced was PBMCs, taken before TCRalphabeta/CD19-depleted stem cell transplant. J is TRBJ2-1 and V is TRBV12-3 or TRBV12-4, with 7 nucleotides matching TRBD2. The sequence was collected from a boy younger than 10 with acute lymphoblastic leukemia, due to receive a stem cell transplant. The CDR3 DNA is TGTGCCAGCGGGGACTACGTCAATGAGCAGTTCTTC. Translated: CASGDYVNEQFF.